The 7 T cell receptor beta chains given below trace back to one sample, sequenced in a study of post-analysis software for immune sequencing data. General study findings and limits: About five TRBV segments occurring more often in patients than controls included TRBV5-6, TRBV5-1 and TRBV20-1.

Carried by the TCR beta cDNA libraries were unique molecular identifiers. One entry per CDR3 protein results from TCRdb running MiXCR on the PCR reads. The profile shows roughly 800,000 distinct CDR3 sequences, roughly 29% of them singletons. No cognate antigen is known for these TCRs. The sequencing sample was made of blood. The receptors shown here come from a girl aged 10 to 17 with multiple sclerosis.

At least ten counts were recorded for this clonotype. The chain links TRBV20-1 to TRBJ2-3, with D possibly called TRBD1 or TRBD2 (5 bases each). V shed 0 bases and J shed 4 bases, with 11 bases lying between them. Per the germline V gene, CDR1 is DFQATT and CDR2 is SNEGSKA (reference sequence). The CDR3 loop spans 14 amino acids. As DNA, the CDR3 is TGCAGTGCTAGAGATAACTTGGGGGCAGATACGCAGTATTTT. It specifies CSARDNLGADTQYF.

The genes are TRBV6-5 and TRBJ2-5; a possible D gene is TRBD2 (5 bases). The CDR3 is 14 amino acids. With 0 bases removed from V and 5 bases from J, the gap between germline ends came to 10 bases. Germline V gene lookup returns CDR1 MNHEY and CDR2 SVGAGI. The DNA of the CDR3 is TGTGCCAGCAGTTACTCGAGAGCGGTGGAGACCCAGTACTTC. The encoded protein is CASSYSRAVETQYF.

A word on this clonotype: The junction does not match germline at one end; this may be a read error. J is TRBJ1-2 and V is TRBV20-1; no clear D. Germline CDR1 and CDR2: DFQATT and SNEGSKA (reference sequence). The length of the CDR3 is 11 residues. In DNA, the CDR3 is TGCGGTGCTAGCCACCAGCTTGGCTACACCTTC. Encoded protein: CGASHQLGYTF.

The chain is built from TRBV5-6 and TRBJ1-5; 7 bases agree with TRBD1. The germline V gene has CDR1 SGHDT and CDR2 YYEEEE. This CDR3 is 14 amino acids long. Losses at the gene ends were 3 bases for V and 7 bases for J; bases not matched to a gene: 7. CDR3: CASSSTGLEQPQHF. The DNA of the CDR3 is TGTGCCAGCAGCTCGACAGGGTTGGAGCAGCCCCAGCATTTT.

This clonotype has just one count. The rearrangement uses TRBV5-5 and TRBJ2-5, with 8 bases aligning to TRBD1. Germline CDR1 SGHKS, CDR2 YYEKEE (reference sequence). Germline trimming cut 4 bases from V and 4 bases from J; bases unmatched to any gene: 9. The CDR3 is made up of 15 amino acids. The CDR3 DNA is TGTGCCAGCAGCCCCGACGGACAGGGTAGAGAGACCCAGTACTTC. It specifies CASSPDGQGRETQYF.

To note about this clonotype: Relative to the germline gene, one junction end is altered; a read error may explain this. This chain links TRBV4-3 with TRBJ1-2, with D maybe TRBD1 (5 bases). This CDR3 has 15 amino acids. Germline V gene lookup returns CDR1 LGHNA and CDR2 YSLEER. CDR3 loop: CASSQDLGTGYDYTF. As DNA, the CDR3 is TGCGCCAGCAGCCAAGATCTTGGCACAGGCTATGACTACACCTTC.

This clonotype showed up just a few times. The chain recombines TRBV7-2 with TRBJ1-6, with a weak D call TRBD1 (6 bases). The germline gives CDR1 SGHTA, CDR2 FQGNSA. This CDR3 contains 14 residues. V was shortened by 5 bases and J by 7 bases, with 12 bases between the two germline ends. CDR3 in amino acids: CASSRPGHNSPLHF. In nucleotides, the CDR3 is TGTGCCAGCAGCCGACCGGGACACAATTCACCCCTCCACTTT.